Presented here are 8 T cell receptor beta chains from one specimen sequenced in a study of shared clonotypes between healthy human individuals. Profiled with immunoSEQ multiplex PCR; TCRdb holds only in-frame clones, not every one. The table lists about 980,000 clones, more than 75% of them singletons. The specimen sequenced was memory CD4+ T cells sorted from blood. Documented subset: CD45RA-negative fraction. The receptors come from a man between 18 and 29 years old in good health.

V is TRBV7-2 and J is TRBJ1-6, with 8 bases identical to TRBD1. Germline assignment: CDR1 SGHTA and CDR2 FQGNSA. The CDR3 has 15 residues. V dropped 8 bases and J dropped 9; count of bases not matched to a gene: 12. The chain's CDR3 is CASRTAGQGGSPLHF. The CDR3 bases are TGTGCCAGCCGAACCGCCGGACAGGGCGGTTCACCCCTCCACTTT.

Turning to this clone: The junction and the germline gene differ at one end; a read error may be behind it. Written as DNA, the CDR3 is TGTGCCAGCAGCGAAGGGGACAACCGGGGCGGCTACACCTTC. This sequence encodes CASSEGDNRGGYTF. This rearrangement joins TRBV2 to TRBJ1-2, with a weak D call TRBD1 (6 bases). The length of the CDR3 is 14 residues. CDR1 is SNHLY, CDR2 FYNNEI, per germline. The full variable domain, completed using reference TRBV2 and TRBJ1-2, is EPEVTQTPSHQVTQMGQEVILRCVPISNHLYFYWYRQILGQKVEFLVSFYNNEISEKSEIFDDQFSVERPDGSNFTLKIRSTKLEDSAMYFCASSEGDNRGGYTFGSGTRLTVV.

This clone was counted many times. CDR3 in DNA: TGTGCCAGCAGCCAATCGACTAGCGGGGTCGCATACTTC. Protein: CASSQSTSGVAYF. J is TRBJ2-7 and V is TRBV16, with TRBD2 matching over 11 bases. The CDR3 contains 13 residues. Trimming took 0 bases from V and 13 from J; bases not matched to a gene: 5. CDR1 is KGHSY and CDR2 is FQNENV in the germline V gene.

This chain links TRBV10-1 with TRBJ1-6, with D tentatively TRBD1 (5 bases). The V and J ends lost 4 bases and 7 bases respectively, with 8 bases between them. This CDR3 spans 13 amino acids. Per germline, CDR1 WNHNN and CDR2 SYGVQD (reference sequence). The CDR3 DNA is TGCGCCAGCAGTGGGACACCGAATTCACCCCTCCACTTT. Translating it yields CASSGTPNSPLHF.

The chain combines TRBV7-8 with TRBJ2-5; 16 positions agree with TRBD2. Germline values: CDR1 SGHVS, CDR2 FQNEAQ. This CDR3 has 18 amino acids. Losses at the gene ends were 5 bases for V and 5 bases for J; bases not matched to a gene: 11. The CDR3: CASSLGLAGGPFGETQYF. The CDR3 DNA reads TGTGCCAGCAGCCTGGGACTAGCGGGAGGGCCGTTTGGCGAGACCCAGTACTTC.

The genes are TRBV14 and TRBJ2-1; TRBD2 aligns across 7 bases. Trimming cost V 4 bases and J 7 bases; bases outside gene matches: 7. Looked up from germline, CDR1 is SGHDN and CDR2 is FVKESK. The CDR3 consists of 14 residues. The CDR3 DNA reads TGTGCCAGCAGCCCGGGGAGGGCCCAAAATGAGCAGTTCTTC. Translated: CASSPGRAQNEQFF. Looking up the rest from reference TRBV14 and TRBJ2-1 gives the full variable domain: EAGVTQFPSHSVIEKGQTVTLRCDPISGHDNLYWYRRVMGKEIKFLLHFVKESKQDESGMPNNRFLAERTGGTYSTLKVQPAELEDSGVYFCASSPGRAQNEQFFGPGTRLTVL.

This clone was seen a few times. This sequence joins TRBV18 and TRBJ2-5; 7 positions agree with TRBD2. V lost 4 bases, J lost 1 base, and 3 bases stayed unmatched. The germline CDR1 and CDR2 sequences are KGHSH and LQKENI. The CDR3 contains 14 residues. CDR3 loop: CASSLRTSQETQYF. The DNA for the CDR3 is TGTGCCAGCTCACTCCGGACTAGCCAAGAGACCCAGTACTTC.

The CDR3 spells CASGDRDRNEQYF. CDR3 in DNA: TGTGCCAGTGGGGACAGGGATAGAAACGAGCAGTACTTC. The rearrangement uses TRBV19 and TRBJ2-7, with 9 bases that match TRBD1. V was pared by 8 bases and J by 5 bases, with 7 bases of the junction left unmatched. The CDR3 covers 13 residues. CDR1 is LNHDA and CDR2 is SQIVND in the germline V gene (reference sequence). The variable domain in full, completed from reference TRBV19 and TRBJ2-7, reads DGGITQSPKYLFRKEGQNVTLSCEQNLNHDAMYWYRQDPGQGLRLIYYSQIVNDFQKGDIAEGYSVSREKKESFPLTVTSAQKNPTAFYLCASGDRDRNEQYFGPGTRLTVT.